This T cell receptor (beta chain) was profiled in a study of T-cell memory formation after mild COVID-19. This clonotype has at least ten counts. Germline V gene lookup returns CDR1 MNHEY and CDR2 SVGEGT. The CDR3 totals 15 residues. Trimming stripped 6 bases from V and 0 bases from J, with 12 bases between. In TCRdb, the 5' RACE reads were re-called with MiXCR into one record per CDR3 protein. The table shows about 340,000 distinct CDR3 sequences, with roughly 13% occurring only once. The chain carries TRBV6-2 or TRBV6-3 and TRBJ1-5, with D possibly being TRBD1 (6 bases). This receptor was identified in a man aged 18 to 29 who had mild COVID-19 (a few samples of this study predate the infection). Cell type and time point are not known. The source material was PBMCs or a T cell subset sorted from them (not recorded which). CDR3 bases: TGTGCCAGCAGCTTGACAGGAAATAGCAATCAGCCCCAGCATTTT. Protein product: CASSLTGNSNQPQHF.